The TCR beta chain described here comes from a study of shared clonotypes between healthy human individuals. The sample holds a few counts of this clone. One junction end disagrees with the germline gene, perhaps due to a read error. Donors, healthy HIV-negative adults, lacked recent acute infections or vaccinations. The CDR3 loop spans 13 amino acids. Germline V gene sequence: CDR1 MRHNA, CDR2 SNTAGT. The authors ran unsorted PBMC replicate PCRs on 250 to 350 ng DNA, about 30,000 T cell genomes. TCRdb's table, derived via immunoSEQ multiplex PCR, lists solely in-frame clones and lacks some. The table shows fewer than 550,000 clones, with roughly 79% occurring only once.

The source material was PBMCs. The sequence was collected from a woman between 40 and 55 years old in good health. Some clones in this sample may be carry-over from other donors' samples. This rearrangement joins TRBV6-4 to TRBJ2-7, with 12 bases identical to TRBD1. CDR3 amino acids: CASRGTGGRAVDF. The CDR3 nucleotides are TGTGCCAGCAGAGGGACAGGGGGCAGGGCGGTGGACTTC.